These 10 T cell receptor beta chains were all obtained from the same sample, sequenced in a study of cytomegalovirus exposure and HLA in healthy donors. Primers included in the PCR were 60 Vbeta and 13 Jbeta primers. Some clones are missing from TCRdb's copy, which holds only in-frame ones; the method was immunoSEQ multiplex PCR. This table has roughly 200,000 clones, over 70% appearing once. Input material: PBMCs. Source of these receptors: a young man in good health and CMV-seronegative.

The chain links TRBV5-1 to TRBJ2-6, with D perhaps TRBD1 (6 bases). Between the trimmed V and J ends, which lost 2 bases and 0 bases, there was a span of 18 bases. CDR1 and CDR2 from the germline V gene are SGHRS and YFSETQ. The CDR3 consists of 19 residues. This CDR3 reads CASSFAAGQGNSGANVLTF. CDR3 DNA: TGCGCCAGCAGCTTCGCCGCGGGCCAGGGGAACTCTGGGGCCAACGTCCTGACTTTC.

The V gene is TRBV19, the J gene TRBJ2-3; D uncertain. V lost 4 bases to trimming and J lost 6 bases, with 17 bases between them. Germline V CDR1 and CDR2: LNHDA, SQIVND (reference sequence). This CDR3 has 15 amino acids. Written as DNA, the CDR3 is TGTGCCAGTAGTAAGCGCCCGCCGCGGCAGGATACGCAGTATTTT. Its protein product is CASSKRPPRQDTQYF.

This chain uses TRBV6-5 with TRBJ1-2; D is perhaps TRBD1 (5 bases). CDR1 MNHEY and CDR2 SVGAGI come from the germline V gene. CDR3 size: 12 residues. V lost 7 bases and J 8 bases, leaving 14 bases between the germline ends. CDR3 in DNA: TGTGCCAGCACGGACCAGGGCGGCGGCTACACCTTC. It encodes CASTDQGGGYTF.

J is TRBJ2-1 and V is TRBV4-1; D might be TRBD1 (6 bases). V was cut by 0 bases and J by 3 bases, with 15 bases left in between. The CDR3 is 17 amino acids. Germline V gene sequence: CDR1 MGHRA, CDR2 YSYEKL. CDR3 sequence: CASSQEQGGVLYNEQFF. CDR3 in DNA: TGCGCCAGCAGCCAAGAGCAAGGGGGAGTCCTCTACAATGAGCAGTTCTTC.

The gene calls are TRBV5-4 and TRBJ1-4, with D tentatively TRBD1 (5 bases). There are 14 residues in the CDR3. Germline assignment: CDR1 SGHNT and CDR2 YYREEE (reference sequence). Trimming removed 5 bases from V and 2 bases from J, with 10 bases in between. The CDR3 loop reads CASSRRDTNEKLFF. The DNA for the CDR3 is TGTGCCAGCAGTCGGCGGGACACTAATGAAAAACTGTTTTTT.

This chain links TRBV11-2 with TRBJ2-7; possibly TRBD1 for D (5 bases). Trimming pared 2 bases from V and 4 bases from J, leaving 15 bases between. CDR3 length: 15 residues. Germline-derived CDR1 and CDR2 are SGHAT and FQNNGV. CDR3 DNA: TGTGCCAGCAGCTTAAGTCCAGACAGTACTTACGAGCAGTACTTC. As protein: CASSLSPDSTYEQYF.

This clone was found once. The V call is TRBV30, the J call TRBJ1-5; TRBD1 is a possible D gene (5 bases). Per germline, CDR1 GTSNPN and CDR2 SVGIG (reference sequence). CDR3 length: 15 residues. Deletions cut 1 base from V and 2 bases from J, with 12 bases between. CDR3 coding DNA: TGTGCCTGGAGTGGGGGACTCCGGGGCAATCAGCCCCAGCATTTT. It is translated as CAWSGGLRGNQPQHF. Full variable domain (outside the CDR3, taken from reference TRBV30 and TRBJ1-5): SQTIHQWPATLVQPVGSPLSLECTVEGTSNPNLYWYRQAAGRGLQLLFYSVGIGQISSEVPQNLSASRPQDRQFILSSKKLLLSDSGFYLCAWSGGLRGNQPQHFGDGTRLSIL.

The chain combines TRBV4-1 with TRBJ1-1; TRBD1 agrees at 9 bases. CDR3 length equals 15 residues. The germline V gene encodes CDR1 MGHRA and CDR2 YSYEKL. The V and J ends lost 3 bases and 0 bases, in that order; junction bases with no gene match: 2. CDR3 bases: TGCGCCAGCAGCCAGGGGACAGGGTTGAACACTGAAGCTTTCTTT. Translating gives CASSQGTGLNTEAFF.

The chain is built from TRBV28 and TRBJ1-2; a possible D gene is TRBD1 (5 bases). Germline V gene lookup returns CDR1 MDHEN and CDR2 SYDVKM. Deletions cut 8 bases from V and 0 bases from J, with 16 bases between. The CDR3 is 15 residues long. The CDR3: CASHTTTESNYGYTF. As DNA, the CDR3 is TGTGCCAGCCATACTACGACAGAATCTAACTATGGCTACACCTTC.

The V and J genes are TRBV4-3 and TRBJ1-3; D ambiguous. V was cut by 1 base and J by 2 bases, with 12 bases left in between. CDR3 length: 16 residues. Germline V lookup: CDR1 LGHNA, CDR2 YSLEER. CDR3 sequence: CASSQALLYPGNTIYF. CDR3 sequence (DNA): TGCGCCAGCAGCCAAGCCCTACTCTACCCTGGAAACACCATATATTTT.